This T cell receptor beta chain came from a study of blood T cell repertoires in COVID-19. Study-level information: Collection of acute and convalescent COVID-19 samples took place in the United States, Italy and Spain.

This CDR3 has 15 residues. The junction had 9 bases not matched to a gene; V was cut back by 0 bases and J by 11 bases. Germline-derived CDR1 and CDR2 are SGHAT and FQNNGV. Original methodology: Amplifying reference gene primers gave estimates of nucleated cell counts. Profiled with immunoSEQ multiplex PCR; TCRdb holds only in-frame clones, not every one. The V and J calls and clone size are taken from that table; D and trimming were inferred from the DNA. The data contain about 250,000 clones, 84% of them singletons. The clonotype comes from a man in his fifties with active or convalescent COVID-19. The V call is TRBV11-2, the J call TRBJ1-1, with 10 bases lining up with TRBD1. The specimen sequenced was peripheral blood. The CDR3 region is CASSLEPGQGFSAFF. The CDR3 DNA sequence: TGTGCCAGCAGCTTAGAGCCGGGACAGGGGTTTTCGGCTTTCTTT.